This T cell receptor beta chain was profiled in a study of blood T cells in healthy people across ages. This clonotype was seen more than once but under ten times. CDR3 length: 14 amino acids. Germline-derived CDR1 and CDR2 are SQVTM and ANQGSEA. V lost 6 bases and J 2 bases, leaving 17 bases between the germline ends. Then a second PCR, running about 7 to 11 cycles, was carried out with a sample-barcoded 5' primer and a J-beta primer mix. TCRdb ran MiXCR on the 5' RACE reads and lists one entry per CDR3 protein. The sample records 1.5 million to 2 million distinct CDR3 sequences, about 39% being singletons.

The chain carries TRBV29-1 and TRBJ2-7; a weak D match, TRBD2 (6 bases). The sequenced material came from blood. The TCR was taken from a human donor in good health. Written as DNA, the CDR3 is TGCAGCGTCTCCGGCGGGGAAGAACCCTACGAGCAGTACTTC. Its protein is CSVSGGEEPYEQYF.